Listed here is a single TCR beta chain. These data are taken from a study of T-cell reconstitution after alpha-beta-depleted transplantation in children. V shed 0 bases, J shed 4 bases, and the junction held 14 bases outside the gene matches. The CDR3 is made up of 18 amino acids. Per germline, CDR1 MGHRA and CDR2 YSYEKL. Unique molecular identifiers tagged the TCRbeta library. Each CDR3 protein is one row after TCRdb ran MiXCR on the PCR reads. The table shows about 400,000 distinct CDR3 sequences, with just over 20% occurring only once. The receptor comes from a human donor who donated a stem cell graft to a child with acute myeloid leukemia. The J gene is TRBJ2-7, the V gene TRBV4-1; TRBD2 matches at 8 bases. Source: PBMCs from the stem cell graft donor, taken from the stem cell graft. The CDR3 sequence is CASSQDSLFTGGRYEQYF. The CDR3 DNA reads as TGCGCCAGCAGCCAAGATAGCCTGTTTACGGGGGGGAGGTACGAGCAGTACTTC.